The clone carrying this TCR beta chain was seen only a few times. As yet, its antigen is unknown. The conserved closing phenylalanine or tryptophan is absent in this CDR3, likely reflecting a read error. It is unclear where the CDR3 begins or ends on the DNA, so no DNA is shown, and the CDR3 is as TCRdb lists it. This sample stems from a study of beta chain features in type 1 diabetes. Study-level results: Compared to healthy donors, patients appeared to have naive, central memory and Treg TCRB repertoires that were more alike. PCR may have favored shorter templates equally in patients and controls. Researchers report that Type 1 diabetes patients had moderately but significantly shorter TCRB CDR3s across all four CD4+ subsets.

All of the sorted populations showed purity greater than 98%. Germline CDR1 is MNHNY and CDR2 is SVGAGI (reference sequence). The CDR3 spans 9 amino acids, including both terminal residues. Since all of the isolated RNA was reverse transcribed, expressed TCRB transcripts were what got sequenced. The protocol was immunoSEQ multiplex PCR, while the TCRdb copy is restricted to in-frame clones and leaves out a portion. The table has approximately 170,000 clones, 7.8% seen once; the top ten hold approximately 0.85%. The sequence was obtained from a woman in her thirties or forties with type 1 diabetes. The chain has TRBV6-6 and TRBJ2-7; TRBD2, the D gene given by the table, was not confirmed from the DNA. Source material: central memory CD4+ T cells from blood. CDR3 loop: CASSYPAAG.